The 22 T cell receptor beta chains below were found in one sample sequenced in a study of T cell responses to AZD1222 COVID-19 vaccine. The protocol was immunoSEQ multiplex PCR, while the TCRdb copy is restricted to in-frame clones and leaves out a portion. The sample lists roughly 100,000 clones; roughly nine tenths were seen once. This specimen was peripheral blood, taken 28 days after the second AZD1222 dose. These receptors were obtained from an adult who received the AZD1222 COVID-19 vaccine.

This rearrangement joins TRBV19 to TRBJ2-7, with a possible D match to TRBD1 (6 bases). In germline, CDR1 is LNHDA, CDR2 SQIVND (reference sequence). The CDR3 runs 13 residues. The germline V and J ends were trimmed by 7 bases and 5 bases, with 15 bases remaining between them. The CDR3 DNA follows: TGTGCCAGTAATCACAGGGAAATGGACGAGCAGTACTTC. It is translated as CASNHREMDEQYF.

The count of this clone is one. The chain is built from TRBV27 and TRBJ1-4; D is unclear. CDR3 length: 14 residues. The V end was cut by 5 bases, the J end by 0 bases, with 7 bases between. Germline-derived CDR1 and CDR2 are MNHEY and SMNVEV (reference sequence). The CDR3 DNA is TGTGCCAGCAGTCTACACGCAACTAATGAAAAACTGTTTTTT. Its protein is CASSLHATNEKLFF. Filled out from reference TRBV27 and TRBJ1-4, the complete variable domain reads EAQVTQNPRYLITVTGKKLTVTCSQNMNHEYMSWYRQDPGLGLRQIYYSMNVEVTDKGDVPEGYKVSRKEKRNFPLILESPSPNQTSLYFCASSLHATNEKLFFGSGTQLSVL.

The rearrangement joins TRBV5-6 to TRBJ2-3; maybe TRBD2 (6 bases). Per germline, CDR1 SGHDT and CDR2 YYEEEE. This CDR3 spans 12 amino acids. V was trimmed by 7 bases and J by 6 bases, leaving 12 bases between them. In DNA form, the CDR3 reads TGTGCCAGCGGCCGGGACTGGGATACGCAGTATTTT. Its protein is CASGRDWDTQYF. Combining the CDR3 with reference TRBV5-6 and TRBJ2-3 gives the whole variable domain DAGVTQSPTHLIKTRGQQVTLRCSPKSGHDTVSWYQQALGQGPQFIFQYYEEEERQRGNFPDRFSGHQFPNYSSELNVNALLLGDSALYLCASGRDWDTQYFGPGTRLTVL.

V usage is TRBV6-6 and J usage is TRBJ1-2, with TRBD1 identical over 8 bases. The V gene's germline CDR1 is MNHNY and CDR2 SVGAGI (reference sequence). V lost 6 bases and J lost 2; bases outside the gene matches: 8. The CDR3 consists of 15 residues. CDR3 DNA: TGTGCCAGCAGGCCAGGACAGGGAATAAACTATGGCTACACCTTC. Its translation is CASRPGQGINYGYTF.

The chain is built from TRBV18 and TRBJ1-5, with a possible D match to TRBD1 (5 bases). The CDR3 totals 14 residues. Germline V CDR1 and CDR2: KGHSH, LQKENI. V lost 2 bases and J lost 11, with 16 bases in between. The CDR3 bases are TGTGCCAGCTCACCATCTCGGGACGTTTTGGCCCAGCATTTT. It yields the protein CASSPSRDVLAQHF.

The V call is TRBV28, the J call TRBJ1-1; TRBD1 is a possible D gene (5 bases). The CDR3 runs 12 residues. Germline CDR1 and CDR2: MDHEN and SYDVKM. DNA for the CDR3: TGTGCAATCCACGGGGGGGGTGTTGAAGCTTTCTTT. As protein: CAIHGGGVEAFF.

This clone appeared a single time. The gene calls are TRBV3-1 (or the pseudogene TRBV3-2) and TRBJ1-5, with 7 bases aligning to TRBD1. CDR1 and CDR2 from the germline V gene are LGHDT and YNNKEL (reference sequence). The junction had 5 bases not matched to a gene; V was cut back by 0 bases and J by 6 bases. CDR3 length: 15 residues. CDR3 in amino acids: CASSQDMAGGQPQHF. CDR3 DNA sequence: TGTGCCAGCAGCCAAGATATGGCAGGGGGTCAGCCCCAGCATTTT.

The rearrangement joins TRBV28 to TRBJ2-1, with D unresolved. The CDR3 length is 12 residues. CDR1 is MDHEN, CDR2 SYDVKM, per germline. V shed 6 bases and J shed 10 bases, with 13 bases lying between them. The DNA of the CDR3 is TGTGCCAGCAGGTCGAGCGTCTGGGAGCAGTTCTTC. Translated, it gives CASRSSVWEQFF. Full variable domain (outside the CDR3, taken from reference TRBV28 and TRBJ2-1): DVKVTQSSRYLVKRTGEKVFLECVQDMDHENMFWYRQDPGLGLRLIYFSYDVKMKEKGDIPEGYSVSREKKERFSLILESASTNQTSMYLCASRSSVWEQFFGPGTRLTVL.

The J gene is TRBJ2-1, the V gene TRBV3-1 (or the pseudogene TRBV3-2), with TRBD2 matching over 10 bases. The CDR3 spans 16 residues. J lost 3 bases, V lost 2 bases, and 4 bases had no gene match. Germline CDR1 is LGHDT and CDR2 is YNNKEL (reference sequence). The chain's CDR3 is CASSQRASGSYNEQFF. Here the CDR3 DNA reads TGTGCCAGCAGCCAACGGGCTAGCGGGAGCTACAATGAGCAGTTCTTC.

The chain joins TRBV28 to TRBJ1-2, with D uncertain. In germline, CDR1 is MDHEN, CDR2 SYDVKM. V lost 6 bases, J lost 4 bases, and 6 bases lay in between. The CDR3 length is 11 residues. The CDR3: CASSFIYGYTF. The CDR3 DNA sequence: TGTGCCAGCAGCTTTATCTATGGCTACACCTTC.

This chain joins TRBV24-1 and TRBJ2-1; no clear D. Germline CDR1 is KGHDR and CDR2 is SFDVKD. This CDR3 comprises 14 residues. Trimming cost V 3 bases and J 9 bases, with 14 bases left between them. The CDR3 is CATSDPPLETEQFF. CDR3 in DNA: TGTGCCACCAGTGATCCCCCCCTAGAGACTGAGCAGTTCTTC.

The J gene is TRBJ2-2, the V gene TRBV5-1; TRBD2 matches at 8 bases. This CDR3 contains 16 residues. Per the germline V gene, CDR1 is SGHRS and CDR2 is YFSETQ. V trimming: 2 bases; J trimming: 7 bases; junction bases outside the gene matches: 10. The CDR3 reads CASSFMSSGSIGELFF. CDR3 nucleotides: TGCGCCAGCAGCTTTATGTCCAGCGGGAGTATCGGGGAGCTGTTTTTT.

V is TRBV28 and J is TRBJ1-2; 7 positions agree with TRBD1. V shed 9 bases, J shed 5 bases, and the junction held 12 bases outside the gene matches. Germline-derived CDR1 and CDR2 are MDHEN and SYDVKM. The CDR3 consists of 14 residues. Here the CDR3 reads CASLLGRGVYGYTF. Here the CDR3 DNA reads TGTGCCAGTCTCTTGGGCAGGGGGGTTTATGGCTACACCTTC.

The chain's CDR3 is CASSLLVGKFYNEQFF. CDR3 coding DNA: TGTGCCAGCAGTTTATTAGTTGGGAAGTTCTATAATGAGCAGTTCTTC. The rearrangement uses TRBV28 and TRBJ2-1; no firm D call. Germline CDR1 is MDHEN and CDR2 is SYDVKM. This CDR3 is 16 amino acids long. Trimming removed 1 base from V and 7 bases from J, with 17 bases in between.

The chain recombines TRBV28 with TRBJ1-1, with 7 nucleotides matching TRBD1. With V trimmed by 3 bases and J by 5 bases, 3 bases remained unmatched. Per germline, CDR1 MDHEN and CDR2 SYDVKM. This CDR3 has 13 residues. CDR3 DNA sequence: TGTGCCAGCAGTTTTTTCAGGGGGACTGAAGCTTTCTTT. It codes for CASSFFRGTEAFF.

This clone was seen many times. V gene TRBV28 combines with J gene TRBJ1-1; D might be TRBD1 (5 bases). The CDR3 length is 12 residues. V dropped 3 bases and J dropped 6 bases, with 8 bases sitting between them. CDR1 is MDHEN, CDR2 SYDVKM, per germline. The CDR3 sequence: CASSLGRAEAFF. For the CDR3, the DNA is TGTGCCAGCAGTTTGGGCAGGGCTGAAGCTTTCTTT.

J is TRBJ2-2 and V is TRBV4-2; 8 nucleotides agree with TRBD2. This CDR3 is built from 18 residues. Unmatched junction bases numbered 16, after V lost 4 bases and J lost 6 bases. Germline CDR1 reads LGHNA; CDR2 reads YNFKEQ. CDR3 DNA sequence: TGTGCCAGCAGCCTGTTAACGGGAGGGTTTCAAAGTGCCGGGGAGCTGTTTTTT. Its protein is CASSLLTGGFQSAGELFF.

This chain connects TRBV7-9 to TRBJ1-1; D remains unclear. Germline loops: CDR1 SEHNR, CDR2 FQNEAQ (reference sequence). This CDR3 contains 11 residues. Trimming removed 3 bases from V and 5 bases from J, with 4 bases in between. The CDR3, as DNA: TGTGCCAGCAGCTTTAAAACTGAAGCTTTCTTT. It encodes CASSFKTEAFF.

This chain links TRBV4-2 with TRBJ2-5, with 15 positions matching TRBD2. Germline lookup yields CDR1 LGHNA and CDR2 YNFKEQ. Unmatched junction bases numbered 7, after V lost 0 bases and J lost 5 bases. The CDR3 totals 18 residues. CDR3 coding DNA: TGTGCCAGCAGCCAAGAAGGGTCGGGGACTAGCGGGAGGGAGACCCAGTACTTC. It codes for CASSQEGSGTSGRETQYF.

The chain uses TRBV23-1 and TRBJ2-2; a possible D gene is TRBD2 (5 bases). TRBV23-1 is assigned to the ORF class and has an uncertain function. This CDR3 has 16 amino acids. The V and J ends lost 2 bases and 0 bases respectively, with 10 bases between them. CDR3: CASSQLDYPNTGELFF. The CDR3 DNA follows: TGCGCCAGCAGTCAACTCGACTATCCGAACACCGGGGAGCTGTTTTTT.

V gene TRBV19 combines with J gene TRBJ2-5; unclear D gene. V was pared by 4 bases and J by 2 bases, with 14 bases between. In germline, CDR1 is LNHDA, CDR2 SQIVND (reference sequence). The CDR3 has 15 amino acids. The CDR3 region is CASSKGTGRQETQYF. The CDR3 DNA is TGTGCCAGTAGTAAGGGCACCGGACGGCAAGAGACCCAGTACTTC.

The chain joins TRBV5-1 to TRBJ1-4, with 11 bases matching TRBD1. CDR3 length: 17 residues. Germline loops: CDR1 SGHRS, CDR2 YFSETQ. With 1 base clipped from V and 8 bases from J, the junction kept 10 bases outside the gene matches. The CDR3 DNA reads TGCGCCAGCAGCTTGACCGGGACAGGGGGGGTAGGAGAAAAACTGTTTTTT. Encoded protein: CASSLTGTGGVGEKLFF.